A selection of T cell receptor beta chains follows, all from one sample in a study of cytomegalovirus exposure and HLA in healthy donors. Sequencing used immunoSEQ multiplex PCR; TCRdb keeps in-frame clones, though not all of them. The top ten clones hold roughly 10% of a sample with fewer than 250,000 clones, about 83% of them seen once. The specimen was PBMCs. Receptor source: a woman aged 45-65 years in good health and CMV-seropositive. Each CDR3 is given without its conserved first and last residue. A D gene is named only where the DNA matches it firmly.

v_call d_call cdr3_aa
TRBV5-1 TRBD2 ASGRRGETQY
TRBV5-6 TRBD1 ASSSRGRGLSDTQY
TRBV7-9 TRBD1 ASSPTGGHSPLH
TRBV7-8 TRBD1 ASSLGDRPWVTSEAF
TRBV30 - ASNIPSETQY
TRBV4-3 - ASSQEGRPTKSGNTIY
TRBV7-6 - ASSLDRLNEQF
TRBV9 TRBD1 ASSEAGQASYEQY
TRBV28 TRBD1 ASKTGARGYT
TRBV30 TRBD1 ACTTGAKGYT
TRBV7-9 TRBD1 ASSQGQGRNIQY
TRBV6-6 TRBD1 ASRFGTVTYEQY
TRBV5-1 - ASSPAGRGDTQY
TRBV28 - ASVPISSYNSPLH
TRBV7-2 - ASSLQLNTEAF
TRBV7-8 - ASSRDYLGEKLF
TRBV5-4 TRBD2 ASSLGGGLEDTQY
TRBV4-3 - ASRHGSYNSPLH
TRBV27 - ASSLRPGMGYNEQF
TRBV5-1 - ASSLVGEGASSGNTIY
TRBV18 TRBD2 ASSPQLLAGTNTGELF
TRBV6-5 TRBD1 ATTSGQYNSPLH
TRBV28 TRBD1 ASSFRDRGSNQPQH
TRBV7-2 - ASSLRGKQAF
TRBV7-9 - ASSILQHSGNTIY
TRBV19 - ASSPYRDIYSNQPQH
TRBV7-8 - ASSPIRGSGEQY
TRBV18 TRBD1 ASSPNSGTGNYEQY
TRBV11-1 - ASSPGGGDNSPLH
TRBV18 - ASSPSRGTNTEAF
TRBV6-5 - ASSSLNEQY
TRBV5-8 - ASSQTRPYYEQY
TRBV18 TRBD1 ASSPLPGQGMNTEAF
TRBV19 - ASSIWQGEGTQY
TRBV14 - ASTSSRAPGSWQY
TRBV6-5 - ASTPDRQNTEAF